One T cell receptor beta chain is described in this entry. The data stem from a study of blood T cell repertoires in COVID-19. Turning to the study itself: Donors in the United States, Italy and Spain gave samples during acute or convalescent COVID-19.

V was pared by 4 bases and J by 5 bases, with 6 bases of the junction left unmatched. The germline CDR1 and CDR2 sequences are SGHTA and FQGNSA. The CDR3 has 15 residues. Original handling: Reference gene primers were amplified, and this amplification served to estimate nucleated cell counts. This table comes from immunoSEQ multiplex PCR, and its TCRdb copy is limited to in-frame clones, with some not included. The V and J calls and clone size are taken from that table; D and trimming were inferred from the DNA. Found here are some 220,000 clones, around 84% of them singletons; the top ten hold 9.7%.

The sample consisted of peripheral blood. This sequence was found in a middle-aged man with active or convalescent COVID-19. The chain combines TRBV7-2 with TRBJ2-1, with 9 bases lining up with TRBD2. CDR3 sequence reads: CASSYRLAADNEQFF. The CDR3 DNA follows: TGTGCCAGCAGCTACCGACTAGCGGCCGACAATGAGCAGTTCTTC.